Sequencing of this T cell receptor beta chain was carried out in a study of blood T cell repertoires in COVID-19. For the study at large: Sources were T cells, B-cell-depleted T cells, or PBMCs; the material itself was cDNA or gDNA.

In the source study's methods: By means of reference gene primer amplification, nucleated cell counts were estimated. Data came from immunoSEQ multiplex PCR; TCRdb stores just in-frame clones and leaves some out. V and J calls and clone size are given by that table; D and trimming were obtained from the DNA. This table holds some 63,000 clones, over 75% found once. This CDR3 spans 13 amino acids. Germline assignment: CDR1 LGHDT and CDR2 YNNKEL (reference sequence). Between the trimmed V and J ends, which lost 2 bases and 4 bases, there was a span of 8 bases. The sequence came from a human donor in a cohort sampled during active COVID-19. Sequenced input: peripheral blood. The chain links TRBV3-1 (or the pseudogene TRBV3-2) to TRBJ1-1; possible D gene TRBD1, 6 bases. Here the CDR3 DNA reads TGTGCCAGCAGCCAACGGGGGGCCACTGAAGCTTTCTTT. Protein: CASSQRGATEAFF.